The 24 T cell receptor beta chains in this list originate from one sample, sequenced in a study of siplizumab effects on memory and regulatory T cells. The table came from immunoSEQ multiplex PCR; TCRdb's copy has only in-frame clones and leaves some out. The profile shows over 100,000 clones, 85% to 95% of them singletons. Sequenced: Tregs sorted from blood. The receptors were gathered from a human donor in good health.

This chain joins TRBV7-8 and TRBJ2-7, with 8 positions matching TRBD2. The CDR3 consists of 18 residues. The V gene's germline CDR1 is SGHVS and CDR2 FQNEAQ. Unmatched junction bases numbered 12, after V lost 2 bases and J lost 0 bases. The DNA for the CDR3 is TGTGCCAGCAGCTTATACGGCGCCGGTACTAGCGGCTCCTACGAGCAGTACTTC. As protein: CASSLYGAGTSGSYEQYF.

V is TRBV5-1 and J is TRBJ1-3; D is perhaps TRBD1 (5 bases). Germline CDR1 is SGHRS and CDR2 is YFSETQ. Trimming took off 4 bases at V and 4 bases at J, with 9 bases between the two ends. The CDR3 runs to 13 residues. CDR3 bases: TGCGCCAGCAGCAAAGACAGAGGAAACACCATATATTTT. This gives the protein CASSKDRGNTIYF. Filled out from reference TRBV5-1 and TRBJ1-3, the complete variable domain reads KAGVTQTPRYLIKTRGQQVTLSCSPISGHRSVSWYQQTPGQGLQFLFEYFSETQRNKGNFPGRFSGRQFSNSRSEMNVSTLELGDSALYLCASSKDRGNTIYFGEGSWLTVV.

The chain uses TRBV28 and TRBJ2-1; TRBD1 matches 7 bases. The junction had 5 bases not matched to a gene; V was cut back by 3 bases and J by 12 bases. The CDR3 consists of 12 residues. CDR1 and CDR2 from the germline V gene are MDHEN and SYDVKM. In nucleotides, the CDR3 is TGTGCCAGCAGTTTCGGACAGGTCGGGCAGTTCTTC. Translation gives CASSFGQVGQFF.

CDR3: CASRTRGTEAFF. The CDR3, as DNA: TGCGCCAGCCGCACCCGTGGAACTGAAGCTTTCTTT. J is TRBJ1-1 and V is TRBV5-1; no firm D call. Germline V lookup: CDR1 SGHRS, CDR2 YFSETQ. V was clipped by 7 bases and J by 5 bases, with 12 bases between them. The CDR3 consists of 12 residues.

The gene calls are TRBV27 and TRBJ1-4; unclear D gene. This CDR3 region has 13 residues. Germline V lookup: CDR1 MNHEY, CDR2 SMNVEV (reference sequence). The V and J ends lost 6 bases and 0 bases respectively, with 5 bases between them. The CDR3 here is CASSPTTNEKLFF. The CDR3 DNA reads TGTGCCAGCAGCCCCACAACTAATGAAAAACTGTTTTTT.

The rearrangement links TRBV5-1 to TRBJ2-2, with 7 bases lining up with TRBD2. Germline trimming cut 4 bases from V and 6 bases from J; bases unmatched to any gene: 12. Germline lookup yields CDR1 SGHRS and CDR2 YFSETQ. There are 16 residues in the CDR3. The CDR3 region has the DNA TGCGCCAGCAGCGGGGAGCCGGGACTATCTTCCGGGGAGCTGTTTTTT. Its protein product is CASSGEPGLSSGELFF.

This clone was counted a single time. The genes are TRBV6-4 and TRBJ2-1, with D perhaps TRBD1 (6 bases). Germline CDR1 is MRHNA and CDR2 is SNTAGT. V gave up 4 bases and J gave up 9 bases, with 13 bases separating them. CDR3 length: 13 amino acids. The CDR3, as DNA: TGTGCCAGCAGTGGGGGGCCGGGCGGTGAGCAGTTCTTC. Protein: CASSGGPGGEQFF.

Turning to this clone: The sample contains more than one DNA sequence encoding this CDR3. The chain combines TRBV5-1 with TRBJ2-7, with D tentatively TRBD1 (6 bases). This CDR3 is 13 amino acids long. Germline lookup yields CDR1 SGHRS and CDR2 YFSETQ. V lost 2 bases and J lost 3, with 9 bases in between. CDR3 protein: CASSLTGSYEQYF. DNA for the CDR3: TGCGCCAGCAGCTTAACAGGGAGCTACGAGCAGTACTTC.

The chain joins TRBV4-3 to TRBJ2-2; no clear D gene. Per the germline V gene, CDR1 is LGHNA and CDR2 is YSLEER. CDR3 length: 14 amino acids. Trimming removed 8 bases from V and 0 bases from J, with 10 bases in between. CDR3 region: CASSAVANTGELFF. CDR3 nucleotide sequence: TGCGCCAGCTCGGCAGTTGCGAACACCGGGGAGCTGTTTTTT.

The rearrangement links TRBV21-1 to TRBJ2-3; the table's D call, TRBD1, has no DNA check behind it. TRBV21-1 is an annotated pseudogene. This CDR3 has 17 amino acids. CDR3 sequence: CASTHGQGLSLLGTQYF. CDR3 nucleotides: TGTGCCAGCACTCACGGACAGGGCCTATCACTTCTGGGTACGCAGTATTTT.

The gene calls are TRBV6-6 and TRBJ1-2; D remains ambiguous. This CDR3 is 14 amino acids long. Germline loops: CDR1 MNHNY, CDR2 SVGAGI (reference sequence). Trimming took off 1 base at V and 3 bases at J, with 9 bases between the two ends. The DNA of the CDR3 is TGTGCCAGCAGTTACTATCCGTCCCACTATGGCTACACCTTC. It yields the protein CASSYYPSHYGYTF.

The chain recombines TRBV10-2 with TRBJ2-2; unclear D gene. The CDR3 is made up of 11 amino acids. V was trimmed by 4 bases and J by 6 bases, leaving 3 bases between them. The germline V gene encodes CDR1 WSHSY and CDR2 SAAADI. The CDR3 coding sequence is TGCGCCAGCAGTGGGGCCGGGGAGCTGTTTTTT. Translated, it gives CASSGAGELFF.

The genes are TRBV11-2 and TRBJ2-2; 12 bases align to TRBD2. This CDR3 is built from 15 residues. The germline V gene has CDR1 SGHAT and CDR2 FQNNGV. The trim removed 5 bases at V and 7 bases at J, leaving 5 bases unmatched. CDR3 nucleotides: TGTGCCAGCAGCAAACTAGCGGGAGGCGTCGGGGAGCTGTTTTTT. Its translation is CASSKLAGGVGELFF.

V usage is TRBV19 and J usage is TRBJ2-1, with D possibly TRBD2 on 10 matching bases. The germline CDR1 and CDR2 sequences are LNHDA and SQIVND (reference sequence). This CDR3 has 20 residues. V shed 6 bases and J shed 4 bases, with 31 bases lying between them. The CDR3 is CASRKGLGQGSGRHYNEQFF. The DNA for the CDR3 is TGTGCCAGTAGGAAGGGATTGGGACAGGGTAGCGGGAGGCATTACAATGAGCAGTTCTTC.

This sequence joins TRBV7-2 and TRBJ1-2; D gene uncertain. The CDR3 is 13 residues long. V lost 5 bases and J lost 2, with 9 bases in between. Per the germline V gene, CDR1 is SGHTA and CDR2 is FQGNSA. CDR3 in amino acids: CASSLSLNYGYTF. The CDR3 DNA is TGTGCCAGCAGCCTTTCCTTGAACTATGGCTACACCTTC.

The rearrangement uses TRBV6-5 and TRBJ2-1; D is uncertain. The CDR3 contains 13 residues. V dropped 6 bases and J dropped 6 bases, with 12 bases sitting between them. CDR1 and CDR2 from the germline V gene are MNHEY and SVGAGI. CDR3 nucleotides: TGTGCCAGCAGCTATCTCAGCTCCAATGAGCAGTTCTTC. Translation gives CASSYLSSNEQFF.

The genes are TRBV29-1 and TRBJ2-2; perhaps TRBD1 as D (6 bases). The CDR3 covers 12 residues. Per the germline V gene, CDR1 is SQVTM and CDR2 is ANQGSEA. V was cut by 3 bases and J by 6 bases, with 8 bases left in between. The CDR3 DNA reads TGCAGCGTTGAGGGGGCAGCCGGGGAGCTGTTTTTT. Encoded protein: CSVEGAAGELFF.

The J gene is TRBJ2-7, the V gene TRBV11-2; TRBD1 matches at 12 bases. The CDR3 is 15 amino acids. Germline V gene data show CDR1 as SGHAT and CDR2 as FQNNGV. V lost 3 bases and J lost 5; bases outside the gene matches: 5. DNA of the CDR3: TGTGCCAGCAGCTTGGTGGGACAGGGGGCGGACGAGCAGTACTTC. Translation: CASSLVGQGADEQYF.

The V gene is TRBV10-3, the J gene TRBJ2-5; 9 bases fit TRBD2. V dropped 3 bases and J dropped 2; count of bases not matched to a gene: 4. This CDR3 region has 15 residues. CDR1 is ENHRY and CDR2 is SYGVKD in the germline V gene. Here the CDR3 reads CAISDLAGGQETQYF. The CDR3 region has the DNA TGTGCCATCAGTGATTTGGCGGGAGGGCAAGAGACCCAGTACTTC.

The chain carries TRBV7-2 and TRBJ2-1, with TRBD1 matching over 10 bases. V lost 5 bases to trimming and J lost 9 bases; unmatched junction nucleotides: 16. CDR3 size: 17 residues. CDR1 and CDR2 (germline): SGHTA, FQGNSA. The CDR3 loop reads CASSLRVWTGGLGEQFF. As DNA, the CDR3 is TGTGCCAGCAGCCTAAGGGTTTGGACAGGGGGGCTCGGTGAGCAGTTCTTC.

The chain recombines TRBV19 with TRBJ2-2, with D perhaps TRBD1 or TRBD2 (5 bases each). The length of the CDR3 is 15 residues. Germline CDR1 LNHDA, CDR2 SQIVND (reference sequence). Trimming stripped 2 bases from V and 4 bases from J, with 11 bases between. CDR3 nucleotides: TGTGCCAGTAGTATAACAGTGGGGGTCACCGGGGAGCTGTTTTTT. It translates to CASSITVGVTGELFF.

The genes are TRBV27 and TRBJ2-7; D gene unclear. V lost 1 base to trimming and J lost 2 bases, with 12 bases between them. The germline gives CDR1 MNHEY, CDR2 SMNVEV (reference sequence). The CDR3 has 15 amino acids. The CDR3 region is CASSLLRTVPYEQYF. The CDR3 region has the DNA TGTGCCAGCAGTTTATTACGTACTGTACCCTACGAGCAGTACTTC.

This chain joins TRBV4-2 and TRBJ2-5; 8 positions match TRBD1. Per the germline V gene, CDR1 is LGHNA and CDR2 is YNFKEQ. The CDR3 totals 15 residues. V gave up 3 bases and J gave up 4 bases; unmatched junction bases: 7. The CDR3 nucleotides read TGTGCCAGCAGCCAGTCGGACAGGGTGGGAGAGACCCAGTACTTC. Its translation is CASSQSDRVGETQYF.

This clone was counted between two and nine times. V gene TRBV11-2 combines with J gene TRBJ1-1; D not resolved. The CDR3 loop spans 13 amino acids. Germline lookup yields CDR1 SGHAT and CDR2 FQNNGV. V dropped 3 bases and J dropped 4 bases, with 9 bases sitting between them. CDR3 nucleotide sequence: TGTGCCAGCAGCTTGACGGCGGGCACTGAAGCTTTCTTT. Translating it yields CASSLTAGTEAFF.